A selection of T cell receptor beta chains follows, all from one sample in a study of cytotoxic CD8 clonotypes in ibrutinib-treated CLL. TCRdb's table, derived via immunoSEQ multiplex PCR, lists solely in-frame clones and lacks some. The sample lists under 35,000 clones; approximately 71% were seen once. The specimen comprised PBMCs, sampled after 24 months of ibrutinib treatment. Receptors were obtained from a human donor with chronic lymphocytic leukemia. CDR3s include the opening cysteine and the closing phenylalanine or tryptophan. A D gene is named only where the DNA matches it firmly. Clone size is given for some rows only: seen once, a few or many times, or a class if the clone is expanded.

>TRBJ1-1|.|13|TRBV29-1|.
CSVARQVGAEAFF
TGCAGCGTCGCCCGACAGGTGGGGGCTGAAGCTTTCTTT
>TRBJ1-5|few|15|TRBV28|.
CASSLIQGSNQPQHF
TGTGCCAGCAGTTTAATTCAGGGGAGCAATCAGCCCCAGCATTTT
>TRBJ1-6|few|13|TRBV27|.
CASSLWGTSPLHF
TGTGCCAGCAGTTTATGGGGGACTTCACCCCTCCACTTT
>TRBJ1-1|few|13|TRBV5-1|.
CASSLDRPAEAFF
TGCGCCAGCAGCTTGGACAGACCTGCTGAAGCTTTCTTT
>TRBJ2-2|.|14|TRBV2|.
CASHRDWFAGELFF
TGTGCCAGCCACAGGGATTGGTTCGCCGGGGAGCTGTTTTTT
>TRBJ2-1|.|14|TRBV6-5|TRBD1
CASSNRGTYNEQFF
TGTGCCAGCAGTAACAGGGGGACCTACAATGAGCAGTTCTTC
>TRBJ2-5|.|13|TRBV5-1|.
CASSSPSQETQYF
TGCGCCAGCAGCTCGCCCAGTCAAGAGACCCAGTACTTC
>TRBJ1-2|.|15|TRBV11-2|TRBD1
CASSLGPRRGRGYTF
TGTGCCAGCAGCTTAGGGCCAAGGAGGGGGCGAGGCTACACCTTC
>TRBJ1-2|few|16|TRBV27|TRBD1
CASIQGADGDNYGYTF
TGTGCCAGTATACAGGGGGCGGACGGAGACAACTATGGCTACACCTTC
>TRBJ1-1|.|13|TRBV11-1|.
CASSPPRNTEAFF
TGTGCCAGCAGTCCTCCGAGGAACACTGAAGCTTTCTTT
>TRBJ1-2|.|14|TRBV30|TRBD1
CAWSSTGAGYGYTF
TGTGCCTGGAGTTCCACAGGGGCCGGCTATGGCTACACCTTC